One TCR beta chain is described in this entry. Antigen: not known. The data were taken from a study of OX40 agonist ivuxolimab in advanced cancers. Across the whole study: At doses from 0.01 to 10 mg/kg, patients were given intravenous ivuxolimab every 2 weeks. Enrollees could have had prior anti-PD-1, anti-PD-L1 or anti-CTLA-4 therapy, which about 40% had received. Points from the study as a whole: The average count of expanded clones was higher among CD8+ T cells than among CD4+. At 0.1 to 3.0 mg/kg, CD4+ and CD8+ blood T cells expanded clonally by week 6.

Germline CDR1 MNHEY, CDR2 SVGAGI. The CDR3 spans 14 residues. Deletions cut 8 bases from V and 0 bases from J, with 13 bases between. Repertoires were generated with immunoSEQ multiplex PCR, while TCRdb's copy carries only in-frame clones and drops some. The table shows more than 75,000 clones, with around nine tenths occurring only once. The sample here was CD4+ or CD8+ T cells sorted from blood, taken in a trial of the OX40 agonist ivuxolimab. The sequence was obtained from an adult with an advanced solid tumor such as melanoma, head and neck, liver or kidney cancer. V and J are TRBV6-5 and TRBJ1-1; D gene ambiguous. The CDR3 DNA reads as TGTGCCAGCGCACCCGTTAACATGAACACTGAAGCTTTCTTT. The encoded protein is CASAPVNMNTEAFF.